Following are 17 T cell receptor beta chains from one sample sequenced in a study of blood T cell repertoires in COVID-19. The table came from immunoSEQ multiplex PCR; TCRdb's copy has only in-frame clones and leaves some out. The sample carries about 250,000 clones, roughly 89% recorded once. The specimen was PBMCs or T cells enriched from blood (not recorded which). These receptor sequences come from a woman aged 25-40 years with acute COVID-19.

This clone was observed once. The rearrangement joins TRBV2 to TRBJ1-3; TRBD1 aligns across 7 bases. CDR1 and CDR2 from the germline V gene are SNHLY and FYNNEI. The trim removed 6 bases at V and 0 bases at J, leaving 8 bases unmatched. The length of the CDR3 is 16 residues. CDR3 residues: CASRGGTAISGNTIYF. As DNA, the CDR3 is TGTGCCAGCAGAGGGGGGACAGCGATCTCTGGAAACACCATATATTTT.

CDR3 amino acids: CASSPPAAVLSAYGYTF. CDR3 nucleotides: TGTGCCAGCTCACCACCTGCGGCAGTCCTCTCGGCCTATGGCTACACCTTC. This sequence joins TRBV18 and TRBJ1-2; no clear D gene. The CDR3 covers 17 residues. The germline V gene has CDR1 KGHSH and CDR2 LQKENI. V dropped 0 bases and J dropped 4 bases, with 18 bases sitting between them.

The CDR3 sequence is CASSLVVDRGAFF. The CDR3 bases are TGTGCCAGCAGCTTAGTAGTGGACAGAGGGGCTTTCTTT. The rearrangement uses TRBV7-2 and TRBJ1-1; maybe TRBD1 (6 bases). Trimming took off 1 base at V and 11 bases at J, with 14 bases between the two ends. Germline assignment: CDR1 SGHTA and CDR2 FQGNSA. The CDR3 totals 13 residues.

The V gene is TRBV11-2, the J gene TRBJ1-2, with 7 bases that match TRBD1. The CDR3 totals 17 residues. Germline CDR1 SGHAT, CDR2 FQNNGV. Trimming at V came to 2 bases and at J to 6 bases, leaving 15 bases not matched to a gene. CDR3 coding DNA: TGTGCCAGCAGCTTAATTGAGGGGGCGCAAATTACGAATGGCTACACCTTC. Amino acids: CASSLIEGAQITNGYTF.

The count of this clone is one. The chain has TRBV28 and TRBJ1-1; a weak D match, TRBD1 (5 bases). The CDR3 totals 13 residues. Germline loops: CDR1 MDHEN, CDR2 SYDVKM. Trimming pared 2 bases from V and 5 bases from J, leaving 9 bases between. CDR3 in DNA: TGTGCCAGCAGTTTACAGGGAGGGACTGAAGCTTTCTTT. This encodes CASSLQGGTEAFF.

The V and J genes are TRBV5-4 and TRBJ2-5, with D tentatively TRBD1 (7 bases). Germline CDR1 reads SGHNT; CDR2 reads YYREEE (reference sequence). Trimming cost V 4 bases and J 2 bases, with 12 bases left between them. The CDR3 length is 14 residues. The CDR3 spells CASSAGQSQETQYF. For the CDR3, the DNA is TGTGCCAGCAGCGCGGGACAGTCTCAAGAGACCCAGTACTTC.

V is TRBV3-1 (or the pseudogene TRBV3-2) and J is TRBJ1-4; D is uncertain. The CDR3 has 17 residues. Trimming stripped 0 bases from V and 7 bases from J, with 18 bases between. Per germline, CDR1 LGHDT and CDR2 YNNKEL (reference sequence). In DNA form, the CDR3 reads TGTGCCAGCAGCCAAGATGAATTCCCTGCCTCGGTTGAAAAACTGTTTTTT. Protein product: CASSQDEFPASVEKLFF.

This sequence joins TRBV7-2 and TRBJ2-3; 7 positions match TRBD2. Germline trimming cut 5 bases from V and 3 bases from J; bases unmatched to any gene: 11. Germline CDR1 is SGHTA and CDR2 is FQGNSA. The CDR3 is 16 residues long. CDR3 DNA: TGTGCCAGCAGCCCCCCCACGGGGAGGGGTACAGATACGCAGTATTTT. This sequence encodes CASSPPTGRGTDTQYF.

Of note for this clone: Distinct nucleotide sequences in the sample also encode this CDR3. The V gene is TRBV19, the J gene TRBJ2-7, with TRBD1 matching over 10 bases. CDR1 LNHDA and CDR2 SQIVND come from the germline V gene (reference sequence). V dropped 3 bases and J dropped 3; count of bases not matched to a gene: 2. The CDR3 covers 14 residues. CDR3 region: CASSIRTGGYEQYF. The CDR3, as DNA: TGTGCCAGTAGTATCCGGACAGGGGGCTACGAGCAGTACTTC.

The rearrangement links TRBV7-8 to TRBJ2-7; no clear D gene. The germline gives CDR1 SGHVS, CDR2 FQNEAQ. This CDR3 has 13 residues. Trimming cost V 2 bases and J 2 bases, with 7 bases left between them. The CDR3 DNA reads as TGTGCCAGCAGCTTACGCACAGCCTACGAGCAGTACTTC. Residues: CASSLRTAYEQYF.

The chain combines TRBV4-3 with TRBJ1-3; D not certain. Germline assignment: CDR1 LGHNA and CDR2 YSLEER. V was cut by 0 bases and J by 0 bases, with 15 bases left in between. This CDR3 is 18 amino acids long. The CDR3 sequence is CASSQDSRRHSSGNTIYF. The DNA for the CDR3 is TGCGCCAGCAGCCAAGATTCTAGGCGCCATAGCTCTGGAAACACCATATATTTT.

This rearrangement joins TRBV6-2 or TRBV6-3 to TRBJ2-3; D may be TRBD2 (6 bases). Germline V gene sequence: CDR1 MNHEY, CDR2 SVGEGT. V lost 2 bases to trimming and J lost 2 bases, with 14 bases between them. CDR3 size: 16 residues. The chain's CDR3 is CASSYAGTLITDTQYF. DNA of the CDR3: TGTGCCAGCAGTTACGCGGGGACTCTAATCACAGATACGCAGTATTTT.

The chain joins TRBV6-2 or TRBV6-3 to TRBJ1-5; 8 positions match TRBD1. CDR1 and CDR2 from the germline V gene are MNHEY and SVGEGT. The CDR3 consists of 17 residues. The J segment lost 3 bases and the V segment lost 5 bases, leaving 12 bases of the junction unmatched. CDR3 loop: CASSQIPRTGPNQPQHF. The DNA for the CDR3 is TGTGCCAGCAGTCAAATCCCCCGGACAGGGCCCAATCAGCCCCAGCATTTT.

The chain is built from TRBV15 and TRBJ1-5; D is ambiguous. Between the trimmed V and J ends, which lost 0 bases and 0 bases, there was a span of 6 bases. The CDR3 consists of 15 residues. Germline V CDR1 and CDR2: LNHNV, YYDKDF (reference sequence). The CDR3 loop reads CATSRERYSNQPQHF. CDR3 nucleotide sequence: TGTGCCACCAGCAGAGAGAGATATAGCAATCAGCCCCAGCATTTT.

The V and J genes are TRBV7-6 and TRBJ1-2, with 7 nucleotides matching TRBD1. CDR1 is SGHVS and CDR2 is FNYEAQ in the germline V gene. The CDR3 consists of 14 residues. The V segment lost 5 bases and the J segment 5 bases; nucleotides outside the gene matches: 8. CDR3 in DNA: TGTGCCAGCAGCCCACGGGACAGCGCATATGGCTACACCTTC. Its protein is CASSPRDSAYGYTF.

The chain recombines TRBV21-1 with TRBJ2-7; the table's D call TRBD2 went unverified against the DNA. TRBV21-1 counts as a pseudogene. This CDR3 has 21 amino acids. The CDR3 reads CASSKEGELAGDPHSIYEQYF. The CDR3 DNA is TGTGCCAGCAGCAAAGAGGGGGAACTAGCGGGGGACCCCCATTCCATATACGAGCAGTACTTC.

The chain couples TRBV18 to TRBJ2-7, with 10 bases aligning to TRBD1. Trimming took 3 bases from V and 2 from J; bases not matched to a gene: 7. Per the germline V gene, CDR1 is KGHSH and CDR2 is LQKENI. The CDR3 runs to 16 residues. The CDR3 region is CASSPRDRGSTYEQYF. The CDR3 bases are TGTGCCAGCTCACCTCGGGACAGGGGATCCACCTACGAGCAGTACTTC.